This T cell receptor (beta chain) came from a study of PD-1 blockade in mismatch repair-deficient tumors. The table came from immunoSEQ multiplex PCR; TCRdb's copy has only in-frame clones and leaves some out. This sample has more than 8,000 clones, with about 90% found just once. Note on this clone: What it recognizes is unknown.

The time point was: approximately 9-day in vitro stimulation with candidate mutation-associated neoantigen peptide 1. PCR or immunohistochemistry showed mismatch repair deficiency in every enrolled patient. An approximately 10-day in vitro culture was run per each of several reactive peptides. Baseline for clone expansion was a parallel culture with no peptide. Study-level results: Tumor-resident clones, often undetectable pretreatment in blood, expanded then contracted after pembrolizumab.

The TCR sequence derives from an adult with mismatch repair-deficient cancer. Here the sequenced sample was cells cultured in vitro, taken from a patient treated with pembrolizumab.

CDR3 DNA sequence: TGTGCCAGCTCAGCGAGACTAGCGGGACCTGAGCAGTTCTTC. It is translated as CASSARLAGPEQFF. The chain is built from TRBV18 and TRBJ2-1; TRBD2 aligns across 11 bases. Trimming at V came to 5 bases and at J to 9 bases, leaving 6 bases not matched to a gene. In germline, CDR1 is KGHSH, CDR2 LQKENI. The CDR3 sequence is 14 residues long.